The entry below describes one TCR beta chain. This sample was taken from a study of blood T cell repertoires in COVID-19. Across the whole study: Spain, Italy and the United States supplied samples that represented acute and convalescent COVID-19. PBMCs, B-cell-depleted T cells, or T cells were the source of the cDNA or gDNA that made up the material.

In the authors' workflow: Researchers report that nucleated cell counts were estimated from reference gene primer amplification. The repertoire was sequenced with immunoSEQ multiplex PCR; TCRdb's copy has only in-frame clones and lacks some. The V and J calls and the clone size are those of that table, but D and trimming were determined from the DNA. The table records about 49,000 clones, about 85% of them present only once. J gave up 9 bases and V 5 bases, and 10 bases lay outside the gene matches. In germline, CDR1 is MNHEY, CDR2 SVGAGI. The CDR3 is 15 amino acids. The rearrangement uses TRBV6-5 and TRBJ2-1; 10 bases map to TRBD2. The receptor's source is a human donor in a cohort sampled during active COVID-19. The specimen sequenced was peripheral blood. In nucleotides, the CDR3 is TGTGCCAGCAGTAGAGAAGCGGGAGGGCCCGGTGAGCAGTTCTTC. This gives the protein CASSREAGGPGEQFF.